This TCR beta chain was documented in a study of CD8 T cells in Susac syndrome. It was with random hexamers that 0.5 to 1 ug RNA was reverse transcribed. An immunoSEQ multiplex PCR generated amplified TCR beta CDR3 products spanning 54 Vbeta and 13 Jbeta. TCRdb re-derived calls from the immunoSEQ multiplex PCR reads in MiXCR, one entry per CDR3 protein. The sample lists approximately 26,000 distinct CDR3 sequences, around 95% occurring once. Healthy donors, matched for age and sex, constituted the control group. The TEMRA cells underwent FACS enrichment, while the CD8+ and CD4+ T cells underwent negative isolation. V lost 5 bases and J lost 7, with 21 bases in between. Per germline, CDR1 SGHDT and CDR2 YYEEEE. This CDR3 region has 15 residues.

This chain connects TRBV5-6 to TRBJ1-1; a weak D match, TRBD1 (5 bases). What was sequenced was CD8+ T cells from PBMCs. The sequence was collected from a human donor in good health. The CDR3 coding sequence is TGTGCCAGCAGTCTGAGGGACCCTTGGGGGAGTGAAGCTTTCTTT. Translating it yields CASSLRDPWGSEAFF.